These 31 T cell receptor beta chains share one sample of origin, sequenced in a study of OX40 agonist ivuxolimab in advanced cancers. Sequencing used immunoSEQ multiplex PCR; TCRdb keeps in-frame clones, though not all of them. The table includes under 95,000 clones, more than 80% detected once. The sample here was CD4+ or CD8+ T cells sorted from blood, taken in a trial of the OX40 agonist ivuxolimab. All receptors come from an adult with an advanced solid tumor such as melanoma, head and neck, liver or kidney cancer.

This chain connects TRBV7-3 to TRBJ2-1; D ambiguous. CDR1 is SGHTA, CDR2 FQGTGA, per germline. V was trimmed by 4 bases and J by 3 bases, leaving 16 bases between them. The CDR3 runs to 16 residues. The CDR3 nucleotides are TGTGCCAGCAGCTCCTTGCCGGGCCGTGGCTACAATGAGCAGTTCTTC. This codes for CASSSLPGRGYNEQFF.

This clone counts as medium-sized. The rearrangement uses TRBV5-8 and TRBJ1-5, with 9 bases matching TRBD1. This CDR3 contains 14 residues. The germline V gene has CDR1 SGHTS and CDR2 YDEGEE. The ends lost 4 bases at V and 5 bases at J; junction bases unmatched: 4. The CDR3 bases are TGTGCCAGCAGCCTGGGACAGGGTGATCAGCCCCAGCATTTT. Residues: CASSLGQGDQPQHF.

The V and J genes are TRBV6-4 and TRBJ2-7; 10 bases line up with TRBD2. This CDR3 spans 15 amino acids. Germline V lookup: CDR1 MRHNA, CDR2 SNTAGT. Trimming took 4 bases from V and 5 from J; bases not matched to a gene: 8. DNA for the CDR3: TGTGCCAGCAGTGGTGGTATGAGCGGGAGGGACGAGCAGTACTTC. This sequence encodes CASSGGMSGRDEQYF.

CDR3 DNA: TGTGCCAGCAGGTCGGGACTAGCGGGAGAGTGGGGCGAGCAGTACTTC. Translation: CASRSGLAGEWGEQYF. The rearrangement links TRBV7-6 to TRBJ2-7; 14 nucleotides line up with TRBD2. V dropped 6 bases and J dropped 6; count of bases not matched to a gene: 10. The CDR3 is 16 amino acids. Germline V gene sequence: CDR1 SGHVS, CDR2 FNYEAQ.

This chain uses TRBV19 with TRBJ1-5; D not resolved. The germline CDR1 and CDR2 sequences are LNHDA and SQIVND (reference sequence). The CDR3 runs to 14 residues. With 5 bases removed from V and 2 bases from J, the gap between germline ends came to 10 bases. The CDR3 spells CASSLTLRNQPQHF. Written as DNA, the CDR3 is TGTGCCAGTAGTCTCACATTACGCAATCAGCCCCAGCATTTT.

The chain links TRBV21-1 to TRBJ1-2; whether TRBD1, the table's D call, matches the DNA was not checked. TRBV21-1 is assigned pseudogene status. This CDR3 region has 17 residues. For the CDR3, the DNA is TGTGCCAGCAGCAAAGACGCGGGACAGGACCCGACGCATGGCTACACCTTC. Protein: CASSKDAGQDPTHGYTF.

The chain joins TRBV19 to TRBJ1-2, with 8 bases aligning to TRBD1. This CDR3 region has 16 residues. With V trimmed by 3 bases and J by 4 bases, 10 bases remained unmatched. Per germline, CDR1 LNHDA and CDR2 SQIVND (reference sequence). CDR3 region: CASSIDGGQGSYGYTF. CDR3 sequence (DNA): TGTGCCAGTAGTATCGATGGCGGACAGGGAAGCTATGGCTACACCTTC.

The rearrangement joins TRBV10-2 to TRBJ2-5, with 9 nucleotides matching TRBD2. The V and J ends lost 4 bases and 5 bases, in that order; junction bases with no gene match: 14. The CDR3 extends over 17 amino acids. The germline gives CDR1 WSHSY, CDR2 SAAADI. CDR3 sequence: CASSASAGTSFGETQYF. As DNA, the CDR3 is TGCGCCAGCAGTGCCTCGGCCGGGACTAGCTTTGGGGAGACCCAGTACTTC.

The CDR3: CASSVAASRAYNEQFF. CDR3 sequence (DNA): TGTGCCAGCAGCGTAGCAGCTAGTAGGGCCTACAATGAGCAGTTCTTC. The chain employs TRBV9 and TRBJ2-1; D remains ambiguous. This CDR3 has 16 amino acids. The germline CDR1 and CDR2 sequences are SGDLS and YYNGEE. The V end lost 0 bases, the J end lost 2 bases, and 12 bases lay between the germline ends. Full variable domain (missing parts from reference TRBV9 and TRBJ2-1): DSGVTQTPKHLITATGQRVTLRCSPRSGDLSVYWYQQSLDQGLQFLIQYYNGEERAKGNILERFSAQQFPDLHSELNLSSLELGDSALYFCASSVAASRAYNEQFFGPGTRLTVL.

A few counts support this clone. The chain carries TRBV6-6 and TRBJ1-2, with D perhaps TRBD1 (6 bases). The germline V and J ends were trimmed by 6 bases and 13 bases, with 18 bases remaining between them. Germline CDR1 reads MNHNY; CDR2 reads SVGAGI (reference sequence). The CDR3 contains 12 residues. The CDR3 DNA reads TGTGCCAGCAGCCAGGACAGCCCCAAGAGCACCTTC. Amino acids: CASSQDSPKSTF.

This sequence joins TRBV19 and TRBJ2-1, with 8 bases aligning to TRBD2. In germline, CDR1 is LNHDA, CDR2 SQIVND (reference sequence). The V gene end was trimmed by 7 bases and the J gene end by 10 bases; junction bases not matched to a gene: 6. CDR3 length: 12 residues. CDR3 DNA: TGTGCCAGTAAATTTCGGGAGGGCGAGCAGTTCTTC. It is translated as CASKFREGEQFF.

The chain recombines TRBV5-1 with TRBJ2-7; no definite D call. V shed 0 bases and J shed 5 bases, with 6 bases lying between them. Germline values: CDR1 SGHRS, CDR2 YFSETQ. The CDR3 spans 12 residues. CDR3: CASSLVSDEQYF. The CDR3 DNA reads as TGCGCCAGCAGCTTGGTGTCGGACGAGCAGTACTTC.

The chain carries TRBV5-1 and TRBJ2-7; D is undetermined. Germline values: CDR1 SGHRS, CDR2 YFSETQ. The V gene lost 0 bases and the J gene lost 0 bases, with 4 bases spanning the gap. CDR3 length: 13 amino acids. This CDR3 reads CASSLVGSYEQYF. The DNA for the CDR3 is TGCGCCAGCAGCTTGGTCGGCTCCTACGAGCAGTACTTC. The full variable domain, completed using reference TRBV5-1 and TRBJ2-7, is KAGVTQTPRYLIKTRGQQVTLSCSPISGHRSVSWYQQTPGQGLQFLFEYFSETQRNKGNFPGRFSGRQFSNSRSEMNVSTLELGDSALYLCASSLVGSYEQYFGPGTRLTVT.

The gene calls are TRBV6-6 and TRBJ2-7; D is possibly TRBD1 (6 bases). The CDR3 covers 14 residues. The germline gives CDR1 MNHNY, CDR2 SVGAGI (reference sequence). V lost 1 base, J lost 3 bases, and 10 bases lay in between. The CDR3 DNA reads TGTGCCAGCAGTTACTTAACAGGGAACTACGAGCAGTACTTC. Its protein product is CASSYLTGNYEQYF.

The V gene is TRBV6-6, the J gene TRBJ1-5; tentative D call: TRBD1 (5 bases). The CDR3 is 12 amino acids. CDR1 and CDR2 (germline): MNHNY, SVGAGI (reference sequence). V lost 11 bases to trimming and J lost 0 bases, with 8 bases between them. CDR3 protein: CAGGVSNQPQHF. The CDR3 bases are TGTGCCGGAGGGGTTAGCAATCAGCCCCAGCATTTT.

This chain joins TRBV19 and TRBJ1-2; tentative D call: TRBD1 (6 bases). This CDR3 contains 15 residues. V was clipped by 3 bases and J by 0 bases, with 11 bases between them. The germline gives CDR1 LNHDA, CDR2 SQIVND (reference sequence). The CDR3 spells CASSMQGLANYGYTF. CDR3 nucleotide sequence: TGTGCCAGTAGTATGCAGGGGCTAGCTAACTATGGCTACACCTTC.

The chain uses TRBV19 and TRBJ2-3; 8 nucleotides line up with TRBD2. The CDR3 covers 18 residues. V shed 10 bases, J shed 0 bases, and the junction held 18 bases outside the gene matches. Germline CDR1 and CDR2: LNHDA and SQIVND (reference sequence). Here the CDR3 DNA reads TGTGCCACGGGAGGGGCTATTAGAAACTGGACTAGCACAGATACGCAGTATTTT. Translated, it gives CATGGAIRNWTSTDTQYF.

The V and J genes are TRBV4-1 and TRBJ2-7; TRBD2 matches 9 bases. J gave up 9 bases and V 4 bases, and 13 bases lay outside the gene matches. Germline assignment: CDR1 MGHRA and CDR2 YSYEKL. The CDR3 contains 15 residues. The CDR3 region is CASSPTGLAITGQYF. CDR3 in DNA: TGCGCCAGCAGCCCAACAGGACTAGCGATAACGGGGCAGTACTTC.

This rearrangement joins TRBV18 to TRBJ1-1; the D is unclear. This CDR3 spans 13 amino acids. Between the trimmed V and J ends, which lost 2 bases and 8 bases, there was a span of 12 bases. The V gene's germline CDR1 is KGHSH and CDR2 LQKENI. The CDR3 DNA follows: TGTGCCAGCTCACCAGGGATTGGGAGGGAAGCTTTCTTT. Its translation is CASSPGIGREAFF.

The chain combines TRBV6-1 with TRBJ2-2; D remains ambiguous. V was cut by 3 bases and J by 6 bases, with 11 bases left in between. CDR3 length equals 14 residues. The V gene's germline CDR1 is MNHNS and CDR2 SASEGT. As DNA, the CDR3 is TGTGCCAGCAGTGACCCGACTTCACCCGGGGAGCTGTTTTTT. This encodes CASSDPTSPGELFF.

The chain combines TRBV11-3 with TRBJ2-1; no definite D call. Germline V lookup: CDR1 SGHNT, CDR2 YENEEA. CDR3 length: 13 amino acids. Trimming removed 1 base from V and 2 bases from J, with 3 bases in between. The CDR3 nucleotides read TGTGCCAGCAGCTTAGGGGCCTACAATGAGCAGTTCTTC. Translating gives CASSLGAYNEQFF.

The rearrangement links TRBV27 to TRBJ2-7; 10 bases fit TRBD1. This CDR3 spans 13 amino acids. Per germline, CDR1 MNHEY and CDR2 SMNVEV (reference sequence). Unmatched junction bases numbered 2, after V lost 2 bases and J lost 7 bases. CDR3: CASSLGTGEEQYF. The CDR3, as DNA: TGTGCCAGCAGTTTAGGGACAGGGGAAGAGCAGTACTTC.

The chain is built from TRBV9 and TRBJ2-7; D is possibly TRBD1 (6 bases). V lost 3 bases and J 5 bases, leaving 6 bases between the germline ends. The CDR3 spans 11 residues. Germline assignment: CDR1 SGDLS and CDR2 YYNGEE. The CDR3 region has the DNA TGTGCCAGCAGCGCAGGGGACGAGCAGTACTTC. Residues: CASSAGDEQYF. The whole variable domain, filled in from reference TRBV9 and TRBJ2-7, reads DSGVTQTPKHLITATGQRVTLRCSPRSGDLSVYWYQQSLDQGLQFLIQYYNGEERAKGNILERFSAQQFPDLHSELNLSSLELGDSALYFCASSAGDEQYFGPGTRLTVT.

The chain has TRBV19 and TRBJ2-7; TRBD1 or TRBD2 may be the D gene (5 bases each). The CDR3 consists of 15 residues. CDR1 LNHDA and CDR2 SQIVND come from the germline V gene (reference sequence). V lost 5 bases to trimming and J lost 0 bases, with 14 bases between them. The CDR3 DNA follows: TGTGCCAGTAGTCAAAACCGGGACGGCTCCTACGAGCAGTACTTC. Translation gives CASSQNRDGSYEQYF.

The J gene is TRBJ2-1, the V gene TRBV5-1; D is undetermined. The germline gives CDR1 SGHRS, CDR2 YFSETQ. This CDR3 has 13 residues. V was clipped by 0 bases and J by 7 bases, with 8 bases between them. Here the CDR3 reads CASSLGSWNEQFF. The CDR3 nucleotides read TGCGCCAGCAGCTTGGGGAGTTGGAATGAGCAGTTCTTC.

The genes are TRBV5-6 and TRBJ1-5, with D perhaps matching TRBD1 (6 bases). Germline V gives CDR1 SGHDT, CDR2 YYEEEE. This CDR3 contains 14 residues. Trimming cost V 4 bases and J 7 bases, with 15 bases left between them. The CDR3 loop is CASSDTGAGQPQHF. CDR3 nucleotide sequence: TGTGCCAGCAGCGATACGGGGGCGGGGCAGCCCCAGCATTTT.

The CDR3 is CASSDFFTGQGKGYEQYF. The CDR3 bases are TGTGCCAGCAGTGATTTTTTTACGGGACAGGGGAAAGGATACGAGCAGTACTTC. This rearrangement joins TRBV25-1 to TRBJ2-7; TRBD1 aligns across 10 bases. V lost 3 bases, J lost 4 bases, and 15 bases stayed unmatched. Germline V lookup: CDR1 MGHDK, CDR2 SYGVNS. The length of the CDR3 is 18 residues.

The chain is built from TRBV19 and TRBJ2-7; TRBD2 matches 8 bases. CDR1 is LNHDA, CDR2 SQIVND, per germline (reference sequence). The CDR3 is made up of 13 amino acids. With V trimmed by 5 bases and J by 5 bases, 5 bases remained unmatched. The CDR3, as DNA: TGTGCCAGTAGTCGCGGGAGGTATAACGAGCAGTACTTC. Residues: CASSRGRYNEQYF.

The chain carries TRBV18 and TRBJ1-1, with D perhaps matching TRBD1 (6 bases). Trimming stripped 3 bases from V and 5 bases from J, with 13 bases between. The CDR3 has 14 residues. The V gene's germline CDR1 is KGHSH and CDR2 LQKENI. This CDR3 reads CASSPGNQGTEAFF. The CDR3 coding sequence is TGTGCCAGCTCACCGGGAAACCAGGGGACTGAAGCTTTCTTT.

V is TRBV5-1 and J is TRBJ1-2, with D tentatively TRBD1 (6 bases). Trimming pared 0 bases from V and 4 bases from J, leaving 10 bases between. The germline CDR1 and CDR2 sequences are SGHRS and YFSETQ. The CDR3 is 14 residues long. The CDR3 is CASSLGDTSYGYTF. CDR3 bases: TGCGCCAGCAGCTTGGGGGACACCTCCTATGGCTACACCTTC.

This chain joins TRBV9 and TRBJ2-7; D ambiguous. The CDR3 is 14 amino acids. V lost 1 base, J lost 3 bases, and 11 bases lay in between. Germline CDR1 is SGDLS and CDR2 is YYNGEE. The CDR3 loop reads CASSVNNGDYEQYF. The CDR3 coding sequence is TGTGCCAGCAGCGTAAACAACGGAGACTACGAGCAGTACTTC.